This entry concerns a single TCR beta chain. Different DNA sequences within this sample yield the same CDR3. This record comes from a study of shared clonotypes between healthy human individuals. Study-wide context: Each donor's CD8 memory used one plate, CD8 naive two, each CD4 subset three.

At the deep level, the assay was run. Only in-frame clones appear in the TCRdb table, and some are missing; sequencing was by immunoSEQ multiplex PCR. The repertoire holds roughly 2.2 million clones, approximately 90% seen once, with approximately 0.39% in the top ten. Germline V gives CDR1 LNHNV, CDR2 YYDKDF (reference sequence). This CDR3 spans 14 amino acids. V lost 0 bases and J lost 1, with 7 bases in between. Each of the donors was a healthy adult who was HIV-negative and had not had a recent acute infection or vaccination. The source material was naive CD4+ T cells from PBMCs. The subset denotes: CD45RA+ positively selected. The receptor was derived from a man aged 18 to 35 in good health. Some clones in this sample may be carry-over from other donors' samples. The chain couples TRBV15 to TRBJ2-7; a weak D match, TRBD1 (6 bases). CDR3 sequence (DNA): TGTGCCACCAGCAGAGATAGGGGGTCCTACGAGCAGTACTTC. It specifies CATSRDRGSYEQYF.